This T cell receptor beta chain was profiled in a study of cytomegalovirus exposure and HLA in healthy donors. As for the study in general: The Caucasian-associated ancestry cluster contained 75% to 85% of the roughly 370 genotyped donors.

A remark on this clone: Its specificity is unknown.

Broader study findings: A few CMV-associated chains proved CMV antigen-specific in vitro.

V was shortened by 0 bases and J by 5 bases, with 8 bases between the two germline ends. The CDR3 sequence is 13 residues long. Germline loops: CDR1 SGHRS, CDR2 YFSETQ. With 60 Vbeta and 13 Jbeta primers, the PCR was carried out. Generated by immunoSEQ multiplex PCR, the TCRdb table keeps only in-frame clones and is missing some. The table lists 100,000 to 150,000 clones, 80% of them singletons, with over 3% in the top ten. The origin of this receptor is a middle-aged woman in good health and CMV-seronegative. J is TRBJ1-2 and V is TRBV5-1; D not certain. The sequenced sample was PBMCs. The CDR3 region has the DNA TGCGCCAGCAGCTTGGGGGCTTTGTATGGCTACACCTTC. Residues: CASSLGALYGYTF.